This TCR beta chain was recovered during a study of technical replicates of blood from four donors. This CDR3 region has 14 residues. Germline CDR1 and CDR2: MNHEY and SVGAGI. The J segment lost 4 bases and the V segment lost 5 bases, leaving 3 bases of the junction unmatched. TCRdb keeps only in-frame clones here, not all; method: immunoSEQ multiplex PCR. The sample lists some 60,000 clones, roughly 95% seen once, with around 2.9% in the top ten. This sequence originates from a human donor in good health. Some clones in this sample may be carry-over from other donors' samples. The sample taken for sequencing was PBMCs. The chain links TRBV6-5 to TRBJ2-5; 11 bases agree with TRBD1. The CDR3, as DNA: TGTGCCAGCAGTCGGGACAGGGGGAGAGAGACCCAGTACTTC. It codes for CASSRDRGRETQYF.